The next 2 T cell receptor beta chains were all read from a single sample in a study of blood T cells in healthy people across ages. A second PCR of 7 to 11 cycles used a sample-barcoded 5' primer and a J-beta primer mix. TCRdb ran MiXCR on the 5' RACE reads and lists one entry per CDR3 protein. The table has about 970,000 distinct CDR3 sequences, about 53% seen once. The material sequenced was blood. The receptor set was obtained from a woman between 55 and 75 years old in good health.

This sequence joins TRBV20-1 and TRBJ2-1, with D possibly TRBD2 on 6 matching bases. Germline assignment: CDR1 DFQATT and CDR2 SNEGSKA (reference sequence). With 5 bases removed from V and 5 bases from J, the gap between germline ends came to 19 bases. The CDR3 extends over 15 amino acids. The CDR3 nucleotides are TGCAGTGCTCGAATCGGGCTAGCGAGTGACAATGAGCAGTTCTTC. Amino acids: CSARIGLASDNEQFF.

CDR3 amino acids: CASSQERGPSYEQYF. Written as DNA, the CDR3 is TGCGCCAGCAGCCAAGAACGGGGGCCCTCCTACGAGCAGTACTTC. V is TRBV4-1 and J is TRBJ2-7; possibly TRBD1 or TRBD2 for D (6 bases each). CDR1 is MGHRA, CDR2 YSYEKL, per germline. The CDR3 is 15 amino acids. Between the trimmed V and J ends, which lost 0 bases and 0 bases, there was a span of 9 bases.